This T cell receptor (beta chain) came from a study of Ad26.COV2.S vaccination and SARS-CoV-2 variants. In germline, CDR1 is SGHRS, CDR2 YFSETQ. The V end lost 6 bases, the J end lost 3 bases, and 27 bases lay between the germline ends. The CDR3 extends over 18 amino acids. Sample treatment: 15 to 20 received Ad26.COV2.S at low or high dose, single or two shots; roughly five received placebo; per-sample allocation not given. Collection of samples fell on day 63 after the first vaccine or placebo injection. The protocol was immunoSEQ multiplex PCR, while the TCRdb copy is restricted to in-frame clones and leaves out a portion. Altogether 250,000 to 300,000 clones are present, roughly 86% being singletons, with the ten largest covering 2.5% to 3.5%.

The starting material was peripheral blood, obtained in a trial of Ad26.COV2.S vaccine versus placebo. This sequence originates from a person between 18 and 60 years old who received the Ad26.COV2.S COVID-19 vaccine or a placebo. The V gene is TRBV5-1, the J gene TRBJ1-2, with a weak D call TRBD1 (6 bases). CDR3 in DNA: TGCGCCAGCACCCGAAACCCCAGGGGATTGCAGACGGACTATGGCTACACCTTC. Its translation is CASTRNPRGLQTDYGYTF.